This T cell receptor (beta chain) was profiled in a study of beta chain features in type 1 diabetes. Germline CDR1 reads SGHTA; CDR2 reads FQGNSA. The V end was cut by 1 base, the J end by 7 bases, with 14 bases between. The CDR3 has 15 residues. Expressed TCRB transcripts were sequenced after all isolated RNA was converted to cDNA. Clones were read by immunoSEQ multiplex PCR, and TCRdb kept only the in-frame ones, dropping some. The sample has around 300,000 clones, around 10% seen once. The TCR originated in a woman younger than 45 in good health. The V call is TRBV7-2, the J call TRBJ2-1; TRBD2 is a possible D gene (6 bases). The sample consisted of naive CD4+ T cells from blood. The CDR3 DNA is TGTGCCAGCAGCTTAGGGCGGGGCGCATTGAATGAGCAGTTCTTC. It specifies CASSLGRGALNEQFF.